Below, 20 T cell receptor beta chains from the same sample are listed, as sequenced in a study of B cell selection in AIRE deficiency. The repertoire was sequenced with immunoSEQ multiplex PCR; TCRdb's copy has only in-frame clones and lacks some. Among about 18,000 clones listed, approximately 94% were seen once. Sorted regulatory T cells were CD4-positive, CD25-high and CD127-low or negative. Sequencing input: CD4+CD25+ Tregs sorted from PBMCs. These receptors originate from a human donor in good health.

The genes are TRBV6-6 and TRBJ1-5, with 7 nucleotides matching TRBD1. The V gene end was trimmed by 7 bases and the J gene end by 5 bases; junction bases not matched to a gene: 11. The CDR3 totals 15 residues. The germline V gene has CDR1 MNHNY and CDR2 SVGAGI (reference sequence). CDR3 residues: CASTHHDREDQPQHF. The CDR3 nucleotides are TGTGCCAGCACCCACCATGACAGGGAGGATCAGCCCCAGCATTTT.

The chain uses TRBV27 and TRBJ2-2; D unclear. Trimming cost V 3 bases and J 5 bases, with 10 bases left between them. CDR3 length: 14 amino acids. Germline V gene data show CDR1 as MNHEY and CDR2 as SMNVEV (reference sequence). The CDR3 protein is CASSLGLRTGELFF. DNA for the CDR3: TGTGCCAGCAGTTTGGGGTTGAGAACCGGGGAGCTGTTTTTT.

The genes are TRBV10-2 and TRBJ2-3; D may be TRBD1 (6 bases). The ends were cut back, 8 bases at V and 1 base at J, with 13 bases in the middle. The CDR3 covers 14 residues. Germline V CDR1 and CDR2: WSHSY, SAAADI. CDR3 loop: CASLDRIRTDTQYF. CDR3 DNA sequence: TGCGCCAGCCTTGACAGGATCCGCACAGATACGCAGTATTTT.

The chain links TRBV4-1 to TRBJ1-5; D remains unclear. The CDR3 totals 14 residues. Trimming took 1 base from V and 7 from J, leaving 11 bases between them. Germline V lookup: CDR1 MGHRA, CDR2 YSYEKL. The DNA for the CDR3 is TGCGCCAGCAGCCAAGTGTGGTCGGGACAGCCCCAGCATTTT. It is translated as CASSQVWSGQPQHF.

The chain has TRBV27 and TRBJ2-7; 15 positions agree with TRBD2. Trimming at V came to 5 bases and at J to 2 bases, leaving 13 bases not matched to a gene. Germline V lookup: CDR1 MNHEY, CDR2 SMNVEV (reference sequence). This CDR3 comprises 19 residues. CDR3 protein: CASSRRTSGRVAGPYEQYF. CDR3 coding DNA: TGTGCCAGCAGTCGTCGGACTAGCGGGAGGGTCGCAGGGCCCTACGAGCAGTACTTC.

V is TRBV6-6 and J is TRBJ1-5; D perhaps matches TRBD1 (6 bases). This CDR3 is 15 amino acids long. Germline-derived CDR1 and CDR2 are MNHNY and SVGAGI (reference sequence). The V end was cut by 5 bases, the J end by 6 bases, with 17 bases between. CDR3 nucleotide sequence: TGTGCCAGCAGTCCTCGGACAGTTTTCCCTCAGCCCCAGCATTTT. Protein sequence: CASSPRTVFPQPQHF.

This clone has only one observation. V is TRBV5-1 and J is TRBJ2-2; maybe TRBD1 (6 bases). The CDR3 has 13 amino acids. Trimming shortened V by 9 bases and J by 4 bases, and 13 bases separated the two germline ends. Germline assignment: CDR1 SGHRS and CDR2 YFSETQ. The CDR3 nucleotides read TGCGCCACCTCGCAGGGGAGCACCGGGGAGCTGTTTTTT. It yields the protein CATSQGSTGELFF.

This clone showed up just once. V and J are TRBV7-9 and TRBJ1-5; 8 bases align to TRBD1. V gave up 5 bases and J gave up 1 base; unmatched junction bases: 10. The germline CDR1 and CDR2 sequences are SEHNR and FQNEAQ (reference sequence). The CDR3 runs to 17 residues. This chain's CDR3 is CASSPPGTGFSNQPQHF. CDR3 coding DNA: TGTGCCAGCAGCCCTCCAGGGACAGGCTTCAGCAATCAGCCCCAGCATTTT.

The genes are TRBV7-2 and TRBJ2-1; 8 bases fit TRBD1. The CDR3 extends over 18 amino acids. CDR1 is SGHTA and CDR2 is FQGNSA in the germline V gene. J lost 7 bases, V lost 0 bases, and 14 bases had no gene match. The CDR3 region has the DNA TGTGCCAGCAGCTTAGCGAGGGGCGTTGGCAGGGGGCAGAATGAGCAGTTCTTC. It specifies CASSLARGVGRGQNEQFF.

Written as DNA, the CDR3 is TGTGCCAGCTCCCGACGGTACACTGAAGCTTTCTTT. It codes for CASSRRYTEAFF. The rearrangement uses TRBV19 and TRBJ1-1, with D hard to call. The CDR3 length is 12 residues. Trimming took 9 bases from V and 3 from J, leaving 11 bases between them. Germline values: CDR1 LNHDA, CDR2 SQIVND (reference sequence).

There are a few counts of this clone. The genes are TRBV5-1 and TRBJ1-2, with TRBD1 matching over 7 bases. The germline gives CDR1 SGHRS, CDR2 YFSETQ. The CDR3 has 14 residues. Trimming cost V 1 base and J 8 bases; bases outside gene matches: 8. CDR3 sequence: CASSLTGEVQGYTF. The CDR3 bases are TGCGCCAGCAGCTTGACAGGGGAGGTGCAAGGCTACACCTTC.

The chain carries TRBV5-5 and TRBJ2-7; 8 bases line up with TRBD2. The V and J ends lost 5 bases and 5 bases, in that order; junction bases with no gene match: 9. The CDR3 contains 14 residues. CDR1 and CDR2 (germline): SGHKS, YYEKEE (reference sequence). The CDR3 region has the DNA TGTGCCAGCAGTAGACGGGAGGGTGGCCACGAGCAGTACTTC. Translation gives CASSRREGGHEQYF.

About this clone itself: Other DNA sequences of this sample code for an identical CDR3. V gene TRBV21-1 combines with J gene TRBJ2-5; the table's D call, TRBD2, was not checked against the DNA. TRBV21-1 has pseudogene status. The CDR3 runs to 16 residues. CDR3 nucleotides: TGTGCCAGCAGCAAAGGGCAGGCGGGAGGGGGGGAGACCCAGTACTTC. Its translation: CASSKGQAGGGETQYF.

The chain couples TRBV11-2 to TRBJ2-7; TRBD2 matches at 11 bases. The J segment lost 7 bases and the V segment lost 6 bases, leaving 11 bases of the junction unmatched. Germline V CDR1 and CDR2: SGHAT, FQNNGV. There are 15 residues in the CDR3. CDR3 in DNA: TGTGCCAGCAGTCAAGGACTAGCGGGCTCGGGTGAGCAGTACTTC. Its translation is CASSQGLAGSGEQYF.

The V gene is TRBV2, the J gene TRBJ2-5; D perhaps matches TRBD1 (5 bases). V was cut by 4 bases and J by 5 bases, with 14 bases left in between. This CDR3 has 14 residues. Germline values: CDR1 SNHLY, CDR2 FYNNEI. The CDR3 DNA is TGTGCCAGCAGTGTTAGGGGTAGTTGGGAGACCCAGTACTTC. Amino acids: CASSVRGSWETQYF.

V gene TRBV7-8 combines with J gene TRBJ1-6; D unclear. Germline V lookup: CDR1 SGHVS, CDR2 FQNEAQ. V lost 2 bases, J lost 10 bases, and 15 bases lay in between. CDR3 length: 15 residues. The CDR3 here is CASSLNHRWESPLHF. The CDR3, as DNA: TGTGCCAGCAGCTTAAATCACAGATGGGAGTCACCCCTCCACTTT. The whole variable domain, filled in from reference TRBV7-8 and TRBJ1-6, reads GAGVSQSPRYKVAKRGQDVALRCDPISGHVSLFWYQQALGQGPEFLTYFQNEAQLDKSGLPSDRFFAERPEGSVSTLKIQRTQQEDSAVYLCASSLNHRWESPLHFGNGTRLTVT.

This chain connects TRBV28 to TRBJ2-5; D remains ambiguous. Trimming shortened V by 2 bases and J by 5 bases, and 3 bases separated the two germline ends. CDR3 length: 11 amino acids. Looked up from germline, CDR1 is MDHEN and CDR2 is SYDVKM. CDR3 protein: CASSLQETQYF. Written as DNA, the CDR3 is TGTGCCAGCAGTTTACAGGAGACCCAGTACTTC.

The gene calls are TRBV7-8 and TRBJ2-7; 11 bases line up with TRBD1. Germline assignment: CDR1 SGHVS and CDR2 FQNEAQ. J lost 2 bases, V lost 0 bases, and 6 bases had no gene match. This CDR3 region has 17 residues. The CDR3 here is CASSLAWGQGVPYEQYF. The CDR3 region has the DNA TGTGCCAGCAGCTTAGCTTGGGGACAGGGGGTCCCCTACGAGCAGTACTTC.

The V gene is TRBV5-1, the J gene TRBJ2-2; D gene ambiguous. V lost 0 bases, J lost 3 bases, and 6 bases lay in between. There are 14 residues in the CDR3. Germline assignment: CDR1 SGHRS and CDR2 YFSETQ. CDR3 amino acids: CASSLVVDTGELFF. The CDR3 DNA follows: TGCGCCAGCAGCTTGGTAGTGGACACCGGGGAGCTGTTTTTT.

This chain links TRBV29-1 with TRBJ1-1; the D is unclear. Germline V CDR1 and CDR2: SQVTM, ANQGSEA. The V gene lost 7 bases and the J gene lost 0 bases, with 15 bases spanning the gap. CDR3 size: 14 residues. Here the CDR3 DNA reads TGCAGCGCCCTAGGGCGGTCCATGAACACTGAAGCTTTCTTT. Amino acids: CSALGRSMNTEAFF.